The TCR beta chain under discussion was sequenced for a study of blood T cell repertoires in COVID-19. Study overall: Samples representing acute and convalescent COVID-19 were sourced from the United States, Italy and Spain.

The V gene's germline CDR1 is MGHRA and CDR2 YSYEKL. The CDR3 is made up of 15 amino acids. V shed 2 bases and J shed 5 bases, with 15 bases lying between them. Original analysis: Estimated nucleated cell counts came from reference gene primer amplification. TCRdb keeps only in-frame clones here, not all; method: immunoSEQ multiplex PCR. That table gives V, J and clone size, and the DNA gave D and trimming. The data show more than 110,000 clones, about 87% seen once. The chain couples TRBV4-1 to TRBJ1-2, with D hard to call. The sample comprised peripheral blood. The receptor was isolated from a middle-aged woman with acute or convalescent COVID-19. The CDR3, as DNA: TGCGCCAGCAGCCAACGTGAGGGCGCGGGGTATGGCTACACCTTC. Translated, it gives CASSQREGAGYGYTF.